A selection of T cell receptor beta chains follows, all from one sample in a study of blood T cell repertoires in COVID-19. Profiling relied on immunoSEQ multiplex PCR, and the TCRdb table lists in-frame clones only, not all of them. This sample yields about 250,000 clones, of which about 86% are seen a single time; over 1.2% belongs to the top ten. Sequencing was performed on peripheral blood. The source is an elderly man with acute or convalescent COVID-19. Both conserved end residues are part of each CDR3. Fields, in order: clone size, V gene, CDR3 length, J gene, D gene, CDR3 protein, CDR3 DNA. A D gene is named only where the DNA matches it firmly. Size is omitted from some rows. Given values are once, few, many or a class for expanded clones.

clone_size: NA
v_call: TRBV19
cdr3_length: 15
j_call: TRBJ2-1
d_call: TRBD1
cdr3_aa: CASSIDRDRYNEQFF
cdr3_nt: TGTGCCAGTAGTATAGATCGGGACAGGTACAATGAGCAGTTCTTC

clone_size: NA
v_call: TRBV3-1/TRBV3-2
cdr3_length: 15
j_call: TRBJ1-1
d_call: TRBD1
cdr3_aa: CASTIGQGAGTEAFF
cdr3_nt: TGTGCCAGCACCATCGGACAGGGGGCGGGGACTGAAGCTTTCTTT

clone_size: NA
v_call: TRBV9
cdr3_length: 15
j_call: TRBJ2-4
d_call: NA
cdr3_aa: CASSVGRGSKNIQYF
cdr3_nt: TGTGCCAGCAGCGTGGGTCGGGGGAGTAAAAACATTCAGTACTTC

clone_size: few
v_call: TRBV24-1
cdr3_length: 12
j_call: TRBJ1-2
d_call: NA
cdr3_aa: CATSDPDYGYTF
cdr3_nt: TGTGCCACCAGCGATCCGGACTATGGCTACACCTTC

clone_size: few
v_call: TRBV12-3/TRBV12-4
cdr3_length: 13
j_call: TRBJ1-6
d_call: NA
cdr3_aa: CASSSLSNSPLHF
cdr3_nt: TGTGCCAGCAGTTCCCTTTCCAATTCACCCCTCCACTTT

clone_size: NA
v_call: TRBV7-9
cdr3_length: 14
j_call: TRBJ1-1
d_call: TRBD1
cdr3_aa: CASSQTGGTTEAFF
cdr3_nt: TGTGCCAGCAGCCAAACAGGGGGCACGACTGAAGCTTTCTTT

clone_size: NA
v_call: TRBV7-8
cdr3_length: 16
j_call: TRBJ1-6
d_call: NA
cdr3_aa: CASSLEGRVENSPLHF
cdr3_nt: TGTGCCAGCAGCTTAGAGGGCAGGGTGGAAAATTCACCCCTCCACTTT

clone_size: NA
v_call: TRBV6-5
cdr3_length: 14
j_call: TRBJ2-7
d_call: NA
cdr3_aa: CASSKRTEPYEQYF
cdr3_nt: TGTGCCAGCAGTAAACGGACTGAGCCCTACGAGCAGTACTTC

clone_size: NA
v_call: TRBV14
cdr3_length: 17
j_call: TRBJ1-2
d_call: TRBD1
cdr3_aa: CASSQGFPGQGIHGYTF
cdr3_nt: TGTGCCAGCAGCCAAGGATTCCCGGGACAGGGAATCCATGGCTACACCTTC

clone_size: NA
v_call: TRBV4-2
cdr3_length: 15
j_call: TRBJ1-4
d_call: NA
cdr3_aa: CASSRGSPTNEKLFF
cdr3_nt: TGTGCCAGCAGCCGCGGGAGCCCAACTAATGAAAAACTGTTTTTT

clone_size: few
v_call: TRBV7-3
cdr3_length: 16
j_call: TRBJ2-2
d_call: TRBD2
cdr3_aa: CASSTTGTSNTGELFF
cdr3_nt: TGTGCCAGCAGCACCACCGGGACTAGCAACACCGGGGAGCTGTTTTTT

clone_size: NA
v_call: TRBV6-5
cdr3_length: 15
j_call: TRBJ2-7
d_call: TRBD2
cdr3_aa: CACSSTSGSSYEQYF
cdr3_nt: TGTGCCTGCAGTTCGACTAGCGGGAGTTCCTACGAGCAGTACTTC

clone_size: once
v_call: TRBV11-1
cdr3_length: 13
j_call: TRBJ1-1
d_call: NA
cdr3_aa: CASSFSVNTEAFF
cdr3_nt: TGTGCCAGCAGCTTTTCCGTGAACACTGAAGCTTTCTTT

clone_size: NA
v_call: TRBV12-3/TRBV12-4
cdr3_length: 13
j_call: TRBJ1-2
d_call: TRBD1
cdr3_aa: CASSLRQGYGYTF
cdr3_nt: TGTGCCAGCAGTTTGAGACAGGGCTATGGCTACACCTTC

clone_size: NA
v_call: TRBV6-6
cdr3_length: 15
j_call: TRBJ2-3
d_call: TRBD2
cdr3_aa: CASISSGGLTDTQYF
cdr3_nt: TGTGCCAGCATCTCTAGCGGGGGGCTCACAGATACGCAGTATTTT

clone_size: NA
v_call: TRBV19
cdr3_length: 17
j_call: TRBJ2-2
d_call: TRBD1
cdr3_aa: CASNALGQTTNTGELFF
cdr3_nt: TGTGCCAGTAACGCCTTGGGACAGACCACGAACACCGGGGAGCTGTTTTTT

clone_size: NA
v_call: TRBV5-6
cdr3_length: 12
j_call: TRBJ1-4
d_call: NA
cdr3_aa: CASMGTGRKLFF
cdr3_nt: TGTGCCAGCATGGGCACCGGTCGAAAACTGTTTTTT